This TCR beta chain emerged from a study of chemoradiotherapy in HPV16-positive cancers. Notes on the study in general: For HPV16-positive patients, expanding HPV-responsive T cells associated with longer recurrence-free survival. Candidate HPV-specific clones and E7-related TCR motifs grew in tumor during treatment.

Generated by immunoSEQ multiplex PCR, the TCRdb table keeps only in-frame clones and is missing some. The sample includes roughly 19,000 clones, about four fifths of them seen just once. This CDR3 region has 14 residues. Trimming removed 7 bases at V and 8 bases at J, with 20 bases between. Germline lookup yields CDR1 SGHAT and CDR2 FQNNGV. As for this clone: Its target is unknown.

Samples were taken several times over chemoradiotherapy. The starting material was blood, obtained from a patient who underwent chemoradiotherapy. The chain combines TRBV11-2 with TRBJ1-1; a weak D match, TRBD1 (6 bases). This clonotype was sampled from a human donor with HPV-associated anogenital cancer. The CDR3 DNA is TGTGCCAGCAACCTGGACAGAAAAGCAGGGGAAGCTTTCTTT. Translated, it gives CASNLDRKAGEAFF.